One and the same sample provided the 9 T cell receptor beta chains below, sequenced in a study of OX40 agonist ivuxolimab in advanced cancers. Libraries were prepared by immunoSEQ multiplex PCR; TCRdb keeps only in-frame clonotypes and omits some of them. Of around 21,000 clones listed, about 81% are singletons. The sequenced sample was CD4+ or CD8+ T cells sorted from blood, obtained in a trial of the OX40 agonist ivuxolimab. The origin of the receptors is an adult with an advanced solid tumor such as melanoma, head and neck, liver or kidney cancer.

Here the CDR3 DNA reads TGTGCCAGCAGCTTAAGACAGGGAAACTATGGCTACACCTTC. Translating gives CASSLRQGNYGYTF. The rearrangement joins TRBV7-2 to TRBJ1-2; 7 nucleotides agree with TRBD1. Trimming removed 2 bases from V and 2 bases from J; junction bases left unmatched: 2. The CDR3 is made up of 14 amino acids. The germline V gene has CDR1 SGHTA and CDR2 FQGNSA.

This chain joins TRBV9 and TRBJ2-1; TRBD1 is a possible D gene (6 bases). The germline CDR1 and CDR2 sequences are SGDLS and YYNGEE. V lost 1 base, J lost 0 bases, and 17 bases lay in between. This CDR3 contains 18 residues. CDR3 coding DNA: TGTGCCAGCAGCGTAAAAAATCACAGGGTTGGCTCCTACAATGAGCAGTTCTTC. This sequence encodes CASSVKNHRVGSYNEQFF. The full variable domain, completed using reference TRBV9 and TRBJ2-1, is DSGVTQTPKHLITATGQRVTLRCSPRSGDLSVYWYQQSLDQGLQFLIQYYNGEERAKGNILERFSAQQFPDLHSELNLSSLELGDSALYFCASSVKNHRVGSYNEQFFGPGTRLTVL.

J is TRBJ2-7 and V is TRBV19, with D possibly TRBD1 on 6 matching bases. CDR1 is LNHDA and CDR2 is SQIVND in the germline V gene (reference sequence). The length of the CDR3 is 13 residues. With 5 bases removed from V and 3 bases from J, the gap between germline ends came to 11 bases. CDR3 sequence reads: CASSGLDSYEQYF. CDR3 coding DNA: TGTGCCAGTAGTGGACTGGACAGCTACGAGCAGTACTTC.

This clone was detected only a few times. J is TRBJ2-7 and V is TRBV7-9; D gene unclear. Germline-derived CDR1 and CDR2 are SEHNR and FQNEAQ (reference sequence). CDR3 size: 12 residues. Between the trimmed V and J ends, which lost 4 bases and 3 bases, there was a span of 7 bases. As DNA, the CDR3 is TGTGCCAGCAGCTCCAGCTACTACGAGCAGTACTTC. Its protein product is CASSSSYYEQYF.

This chain joins TRBV9 and TRBJ1-1; 8 nucleotides agree with TRBD1. In germline, CDR1 is SGDLS, CDR2 YYNGEE. The CDR3 sequence is 15 residues long. J lost 0 bases, V lost 3 bases, and 4 bases had no gene match. The CDR3 coding sequence is TGTGCCAGCAGCGATGGGACAGGCGTGAACACTGAAGCTTTCTTT. Amino acid sequence: CASSDGTGVNTEAFF.

This sequence joins TRBV28 and TRBJ1-1; D gene unclear. Deletions cut 1 base from V and 0 bases from J, with 6 bases between. CDR3 length equals 14 residues. Germline V gives CDR1 MDHEN, CDR2 SYDVKM. This chain's CDR3 is CASSLYRMNTEAFF. The CDR3 bases are TGTGCCAGCAGTTTATATCGCATGAACACTGAAGCTTTCTTT. Full variable domain (rest looked up from reference TRBV28 and TRBJ1-1): DVKVTQSSRYLVKRTGEKVFLECVQDMDHENMFWYRQDPGLGLRLIYFSYDVKMKEKGDIPEGYSVSREKKERFSLILESASTNQTSMYLCASSLYRMNTEAFFGQGTRLTVV.

The chain has TRBV28 and TRBJ1-5; D gene ambiguous. CDR1 and CDR2 from the germline V gene are MDHEN and SYDVKM. CDR3 length: 14 amino acids. V was cut by 6 bases and J by 6 bases, with 15 bases left in between. Written as DNA, the CDR3 is TGTGCCAGCAGAGGGCAGTTGCGGGGTCAGCCCCAGCATTTT. Amino acids: CASRGQLRGQPQHF.

This chain joins TRBV2 and TRBJ2-1; the D is unclear. The CDR3 sequence is 11 residues long. In germline, CDR1 is SNHLY, CDR2 FYNNEI. V shed 5 bases and J shed 8 bases, with 7 bases lying between them. CDR3 in DNA: TGTGCCAGCAGTCGCCGGGATGAGCAGTTCTTC. It translates to CASSRRDEQFF.

This chain joins TRBV7-3 and TRBJ2-3; TRBD1 might be the D (6 bases). Trimming pared 5 bases from V and 4 bases from J, leaving 13 bases between. The CDR3 has 14 amino acids. Germline CDR1 SGHTA, CDR2 FQGTGA. In DNA, the CDR3 is TGTGCCAGCAGCGCGAGGAACAGGGCAGATACGCAGTATTTT. It is translated as CASSARNRADTQYF.